Below are 4 T cell receptor beta chains sequenced from a single sample in a study of blood T cell repertoires in COVID-19. This table comes from immunoSEQ multiplex PCR, and its TCRdb copy is limited to in-frame clones, with some not included. The data show over 90,000 clones, around 83% seen once. The sample consisted of peripheral blood. Every receptor here comes from an older woman in a cohort sampled during active or convalescent COVID-19.

This rearrangement joins TRBV11-3 to TRBJ2-7; 11 nucleotides agree with TRBD1. J gave up 6 bases and V 5 bases, and 3 bases lay outside the gene matches. This CDR3 region has 13 residues. The V gene's germline CDR1 is SGHNT and CDR2 YENEEA. The CDR3, as DNA: TGTGCCAGCAGCCGGACAGGGGGCGGCGAGCAGTACTTC. It encodes CASSRTGGGEQYF.

V gene TRBV18 combines with J gene TRBJ2-1, with TRBD2 matching 13 bases. In germline, CDR1 is KGHSH, CDR2 LQKENI. V trimming: 6 bases; J trimming: 2 bases; junction bases outside the gene matches: 4. The CDR3 sequence is 16 residues long. The CDR3 protein is CASSTGTSGAYNEQFF. The CDR3 bases are TGTGCCAGCTCCACCGGGACTAGCGGGGCCTACAATGAGCAGTTCTTC.

J is TRBJ2-3 and V is TRBV5-1, with 7 nucleotides matching TRBD1. CDR1 and CDR2 from the germline V gene are SGHRS and YFSETQ. Trimming cost V 4 bases and J 0 bases; bases outside gene matches: 2. The CDR3 contains 14 residues. CDR3 region: CASSVGQSTDTQYF. DNA for the CDR3: TGCGCCAGCAGCGTGGGACAGAGCACAGATACGCAGTATTTT. The entire variable domain, with the rest obtained from reference TRBV5-1 and TRBJ2-3, is as follows: KAGVTQTPRYLIKTRGQQVTLSCSPISGHRSVSWYQQTPGQGLQFLFEYFSETQRNKGNFPGRFSGRQFSNSRSEMNVSTLELGDSALYLCASSVGQSTDTQYFGPGTRLTVL.

As DNA, the CDR3 is TGTGCCACCAGCAGATCAAGACAGGGAACCTACGAGCAGTACTTC. Protein sequence: CATSRSRQGTYEQYF. The rearrangement links TRBV15 to TRBJ2-7; 7 positions agree with TRBD1. J lost 2 bases, V lost 2 bases, and 6 bases had no gene match. Germline loops: CDR1 LNHNV, CDR2 YYDKDF (reference sequence). CDR3 length equals 15 residues.